These T cell receptor beta chains were read from a single sample in a study of OX40 agonist ivuxolimab in advanced cancers. Generated by immunoSEQ multiplex PCR, the TCRdb table keeps only in-frame clones and is missing some. The table shows some 77,000 clones, with 85% to 90% occurring only once. Here the sequenced sample was CD4+ or CD8+ T cells sorted from blood, taken in a trial of the OX40 agonist ivuxolimab. The receptors come from an adult with an advanced solid tumor such as melanoma, head and neck, liver or kidney cancer. Each CDR3 is given with its conserved first and last residue. D genes are given only for firm matches. Size is stated for part of the rows, as once, few or many counts, or as a class when the clone is expanded.

v_call	j_call	clone_size	d_call	cdr3_aa	cdr3_nt
TRBV7-6	TRBJ2-1	-	TRBD1	CASSARTGGRDGEQFF	TGTGCCAGCAGCGCCAGGACAGGGGGCCGGGATGGTGAGCAGTTCTTC
TRBV10-3	TRBJ2-3	-	-	CASSEGSSTDTQYF	TGTGCGAGCAGTGAGGGTTCTAGCACAGATACGCAGTATTTT
TRBV27	TRBJ1-2	-	-	CASSLGYGYGYTF	TGTGCCAGCAGTTTAGGATACGGGTATGGCTACACCTTC
TRBV19	TRBJ1-2	few	TRBD1	CASSDGQGTYGYTF	TGTGCCAGTAGTGACGGACAGGGGACCTATGGCTACACCTTC
TRBV5-1	TRBJ2-2	once	TRBD1	CASSLGPGQVNTGELFF	TGCGCCAGCAGCTTGGGGCCGGGACAGGTGAACACCGGGGAGCTGTTTTTT
TRBV19	TRBJ1-2	-	TRBD1	CASSILTQTPGTGNSPYGYTF	TGTGCCAGTAGTATTCTGACTCAAACCCCCGGGACAGGGAATTCACCTTATGGCTACACCTTC
TRBV12-1	TRBJ2-6	-	-	CASSLRGGSGANVLTF	TGTGCCAGCAGCCTGAGGGGGGGCTCTGGGGCCAACGTCCTGACTTTC
TRBV7-2	TRBJ1-5	-	TRBD1	CASSSRRGLSNQPQHF	TGTGCCAGCAGCTCTAGGAGGGGGCTTAGCAATCAGCCCCAGCATTTT
TRBV28	TRBJ2-7	-	-	CASTLVGRDSPYEQYF	TGTGCCAGCACTCTCGTCGGACGAGACAGCCCCTACGAGCAGTACTTC
TRBV5-5	TRBJ2-5	-	-	CASSNRRQAYQETQYF	TGTGCCAGCAGCAACCGACGACAGGCCTACCAAGAGACCCAGTACTTC
TRBV5-1	TRBJ2-7	-	-	CASSLGTLSSYEQYF	TGCGCCAGCAGCTTGGGGACCCTAAGCTCCTACGAGCAGTACTTC
TRBV20-1	TRBJ1-3	-	-	CSARGGNTIYF	TGCAGTGCTAGGGGCGGAAACACCATATATTTT
TRBV5-1	TRBJ2-7	-	TRBD2	CASSLVAGGTYEQYF	TGCGCCAGCAGCTTGGTGGCGGGGGGAACCTACGAGCAGTACTTC
TRBV30	TRBJ2-3	-	TRBD1	CAWSGTGADTQYF	TGTGCCTGGAGTGGCACAGGGGCAGATACGCAGTATTTT
TRBV2	TRBJ1-6	few	TRBD1	CASRPGQGNSPLHF	TGTGCCAGCAGGCCAGGACAGGGGAATTCACCCCTCCACTTT
TRBV9	TRBJ2-5	few	-	CASSVGGRGPETQYF	TGTGCCAGCAGCGTAGGGGGAAGGGGCCCAGAGACCCAGTACTTC
TRBV2	TRBJ1-1	-	TRBD1	CASKDRGLRTEAFF	TGTGCCAGCAAGGACAGGGGGCTAAGGACTGAAGCTTTCTTT
TRBV7-9	TRBJ1-1	-	-	CASSAGTNTEAFF	TGTGCCAGCAGCGCGGGGACAAACACTGAAGCTTTCTTT
TRBV28	TRBJ1-4	once	-	CASSEGGENEKLFF	TGTGCCAGCAGTGAGGGGGGAGAGAATGAAAAACTGTTTTTT
TRBV7-2	TRBJ1-2	-	TRBD1	CASSPVVGQGNGYTF	TGTGCCAGCAGCCCAGTGGTGGGACAGGGGAATGGCTACACCTTC